One sample yielded the 20 T cell receptor beta chains listed below, sequenced in a study of graft-versus-host responses after intestinal transplantation. Antigen specificity for these receptors is unknown. Produced via immunoSEQ multiplex PCR; TCRdb's table is partial and in-frame only. The sample yields about 94,000 clones, about 91% seen once. Sample: unstimulated CD8+ T cells sorted from spleen or lymph node cells, taken before intestinal transplant. These receptor sequences come from a human donor who received an intestinal transplant.

This clone was observed once. The chain uses TRBV30 and TRBJ2-3, with TRBD2 matching 13 bases. V lost 8 bases to trimming and J lost 4 bases; unmatched junction nucleotides: 12. Germline assignment: CDR1 GTSNPN and CDR2 SVGIG (reference sequence). This CDR3 spans 16 amino acids. The CDR3 is CAGGEGLAGVADTQYF. The CDR3 DNA follows: TGTGCCGGGGGGGAAGGACTAGCGGGGGTCGCAGATACGCAGTATTTT.

The chain is built from TRBV4-2 and TRBJ2-2, with TRBD2 matching over 9 bases. Germline trimming cut 6 bases from V and 5 bases from J; bases unmatched to any gene: 7. The CDR3 consists of 15 residues. Germline V CDR1 and CDR2: LGHNA, YNFKEQ. DNA for the CDR3: TGTGCCAGCAGGTCTAGCGGGGACCTAACCGGGGAGCTGTTTTTT. Its translation: CASRSSGDLTGELFF.

V gene TRBV29-1 combines with J gene TRBJ2-2; 7 bases are shared with TRBD1. The V gene's germline CDR1 is SQVTM and CDR2 ANQGSEA. The CDR3 loop spans 11 amino acids. The junction had 3 bases not matched to a gene; V was cut back by 0 bases and J by 14 bases. For the CDR3, the DNA is TGCAGCGTTGAAGAACAGGGGCTTCTGTTTTTT. Residues: CSVEEQGLLFF.

The CDR3 DNA reads TGTGCCAGCAGTGTCGACACCGGGGAGCTGTTTTTT. Amino acid sequence: CASSVDTGELFF. The rearrangement uses TRBV28 and TRBJ2-2; no clear D. The CDR3 has 12 residues. The germline V gene encodes CDR1 MDHEN and CDR2 SYDVKM. Trimming took 5 bases from V and 3 from J, leaving 4 bases between them.

The rearrangement links TRBV18 to TRBJ1-1; 7 bases match TRBD1. The CDR3 loop spans 15 amino acids. Trimming took 4 bases from V and 5 from J; bases not matched to a gene: 10. The germline V gene has CDR1 KGHSH and CDR2 LQKENI. CDR3 nucleotide sequence: TGTGCCAGCTCACTACTAGACAGGGAAGGGACTGAAGCTTTCTTT. Its protein product is CASSLLDREGTEAFF.

The chain couples TRBV21-1 to TRBJ1-5; the table gives TRBD1 as D, unverified against the DNA. TRBV21-1 is a pseudogene locus. The CDR3 is 18 residues long. CDR3 coding DNA: TGTGCCAGCAGCAATAGGCCAGGGGATACCTATAGCAATCAGCCCCAGCATTTT. As protein: CASSNRPGDTYSNQPQHF.

This rearrangement joins TRBV9 to TRBJ2-6; D perhaps matches TRBD2 (7 bases). The CDR3 covers 16 residues. The germline CDR1 and CDR2 sequences are SGDLS and YYNGEE. Trimming cost V 6 bases and J 2 bases, with 15 bases left between them. The DNA for the CDR3 is TGTGCCAGCACAGACGCCGGGGGGCCTGGGGCCAACGTCCTGACTTTC. It is translated as CASTDAGGPGANVLTF.

In this sample, this clone turned up once. This chain connects TRBV7-2 to TRBJ1-1; a weak D match, TRBD1 (5 bases). Between the trimmed V and J ends, which lost 1 base and 3 bases, there was a span of 15 bases. The germline V gene has CDR1 SGHTA and CDR2 FQGNSA. The CDR3 runs 16 residues. In DNA, the CDR3 is TGTGCCAGCAGCTTAGTCAGGACTGGGGGGTACACTGAAGCTTTCTTT. It is translated as CASSLVRTGGYTEAFF.

The J gene is TRBJ2-7, the V gene TRBV5-1; TRBD2 agrees at 11 bases. CDR1 SGHRS and CDR2 YFSETQ come from the germline V gene. The CDR3 has 15 residues. V lost 0 bases, J lost 7 bases, and 6 bases stayed unmatched. CDR3 DNA: TGCGCCAGCAGCTTGGGGACTAGCGGGCTGAGGGAGCAGTACTTC. The encoded protein is CASSLGTSGLREQYF. The full variable domain, its missing parts supplied by reference TRBV5-1 and TRBJ2-7, is KAGVTQTPRYLIKTRGQQVTLSCSPISGHRSVSWYQQTPGQGLQFLFEYFSETQRNKGNFPGRFSGRQFSNSRSEMNVSTLELGDSALYLCASSLGTSGLREQYFGPGTRLTVT.

The J gene is TRBJ1-2, the V gene TRBV4-1, with TRBD1 identical over 7 bases. V gave up 1 base and J gave up 4 bases; unmatched junction bases: 3. The CDR3 contains 14 residues. CDR1 and CDR2 from the germline V gene are MGHRA and YSYEKL. The CDR3 bases are TGCGCCAGCAGCCAAGTGAAGGGGGCCTATGGCTACACCTTC. Translation gives CASSQVKGAYGYTF.

The chain links TRBV5-1 to TRBJ2-7, with no clear D. Germline V gene data show CDR1 as SGHRS and CDR2 as YFSETQ. Trimming took 1 base from V and 0 from J, leaving 8 bases between them. The CDR3 is made up of 14 amino acids. The CDR3: CASSLRQVSYEQYF. The CDR3 DNA reads TGCGCCAGCAGCTTGCGGCAGGTCTCCTACGAGCAGTACTTC.

The chain employs TRBV2 and TRBJ1-2; 10 nucleotides match TRBD1. This CDR3 contains 16 residues. V lost 6 bases to trimming and J lost 2 bases; unmatched junction nucleotides: 9. Per the germline V gene, CDR1 is SNHLY and CDR2 is FYNNEI. The CDR3 sequence is CASRKPWDRGNYGYTF. CDR3 DNA: TGTGCCAGCAGGAAGCCCTGGGACAGGGGAAACTATGGCTACACCTTC. The full variable domain, completed using reference TRBV2 and TRBJ1-2, is EPEVTQTPSHQVTQMGQEVILRCVPISNHLYFYWYRQILGQKVEFLVSFYNNEISEKSEIFDDQFSVERPDGSNFTLKIRSTKLEDSAMYFCASRKPWDRGNYGYTFGSGTRLTVV.

V gene TRBV5-1 combines with J gene TRBJ2-1; the D gene is possibly TRBD2 (5 bases). Germline lookup yields CDR1 SGHRS and CDR2 YFSETQ. The CDR3 is made up of 12 amino acids. Trimming cost V 1 base and J 6 bases, with 5 bases left between them. The CDR3 DNA reads TGCGCCAGCAGCTTGACTAGCAATGAGCAGTTCTTC. This sequence encodes CASSLTSNEQFF.

The gene calls are TRBV28 and TRBJ2-7; no definite D call. The V and J ends lost 5 bases and 6 bases respectively, with 14 bases between them. Germline V gives CDR1 MDHEN, CDR2 SYDVKM. The CDR3 runs 13 residues. The CDR3 DNA reads as TGTGCCAGCAGTCCCTCCCTCCAGGTCGAGCAGTACTTC. This sequence encodes CASSPSLQVEQYF.

CDR3 region: CATSRWYDRGSSNTGELFF. The CDR3 coding sequence is TGTGCCACCAGCAGATGGTACGACAGGGGGTCATCGAACACCGGGGAGCTGTTTTTT. This chain uses TRBV15 with TRBJ2-2; 9 bases are a match to TRBD1. Germline-derived CDR1 and CDR2 are LNHNV and YYDKDF (reference sequence). The CDR3 is 19 residues long. With 2 bases clipped from V and 0 bases from J, the junction kept 10 bases outside the gene matches.

The V call is TRBV27, the J call TRBJ1-5; D is undetermined. Germline CDR1 MNHEY, CDR2 SMNVEV (reference sequence). The CDR3 covers 15 residues. The V and J ends lost 2 bases and 0 bases respectively, with 8 bases between them. The CDR3 region is CASSLGKYSNQPQHF. Written as DNA, the CDR3 is TGTGCCAGCAGTTTAGGCAAATATAGCAATCAGCCCCAGCATTTT.

The rearrangement joins TRBV27 to TRBJ2-1; 7 bases align to TRBD2. J was trimmed by 0 bases and V by 4 bases; bases with no gene match: 6. The germline gives CDR1 MNHEY, CDR2 SMNVEV (reference sequence). The length of the CDR3 is 16 residues. The CDR3 DNA follows: TGTGCCAGCAGTTCCCTACTAGCGAGCTCCTACAATGAGCAGTTCTTC. It encodes CASSSLLASSYNEQFF.

This sequence joins TRBV11-2 and TRBJ2-7; perhaps TRBD1 as D (6 bases). The germline CDR1 and CDR2 sequences are SGHAT and FQNNGV. V was trimmed by 5 bases and J by 4 bases, leaving 12 bases between them. The CDR3 is 13 amino acids. CDR3 region: CASSPVDSYEQYF. CDR3 coding DNA: TGTGCCAGCAGCCCCGTGGACAGTTACGAGCAGTACTTC.

The chain carries TRBV5-1 and TRBJ2-1; maybe TRBD2 (5 bases). The CDR3 has 13 amino acids. Deletions cut 0 bases from V and 7 bases from J, with 8 bases between. CDR1 is SGHRS, CDR2 YFSETQ, per germline. The CDR3 DNA sequence: TGCGCCAGCAGCTTGGGCGGGCAAAATGAGCAGTTCTTC. Its protein is CASSLGGQNEQFF.

With respect to this clone: The junction departs from the called germline gene at one end, perhaps through a read error. This chain joins TRBV25-1 and TRBJ2-5, with TRBD2 matching 10 bases. Germline CDR1 MGHDK, CDR2 SYGVNS. The CDR3 has 14 amino acids. CDR3 coding DNA: TGTGCCACCAGTATCCTAGCGGGAGAAGAGACCCAGTACTTC. Amino acids: CATSILAGEETQYF.